This T cell receptor (beta chain) was documented in a study of OX40 agonist ivuxolimab in advanced cancers. The overall study: The diagnoses of dose-escalation patients were hepatocellular carcinoma, melanoma, renal cell or head and neck cancer. With a range of roughly 20 to 80, age averaged roughly 60 years, and roughly 80% were male. Three dose-escalation patients had partial responses: one with hepatocellular carcinoma and two with cutaneous melanoma. Study results and caveats: Averaging showed that CD8+ T cells had more expanded clones than CD4+ did.

Data came from immunoSEQ multiplex PCR; TCRdb stores just in-frame clones and leaves some out. The sample includes roughly 6,800 clones, 75% to 85% seen only once; the top ten take approximately 19%. This CDR3 is 13 amino acids long. CDR1 is MNHEY, CDR2 SMNVEV, per germline (reference sequence). V shed 1 base and J shed 4 bases, with 5 bases lying between them. Worth noting for this clone: Its antigen is unknown.

Specimen: CD4+ or CD8+ T cells sorted from blood, collected in a trial of the OX40 agonist ivuxolimab. This TCR came from an adult with an advanced solid tumor such as melanoma, head and neck, liver or kidney cancer. V is TRBV27 and J is TRBJ1-5; no clear D. CDR3 DNA: TGTGCCAGCAGTTTATTCGGTAATCAGCCCCAGCATTTT. Translating gives CASSLFGNQPQHF.